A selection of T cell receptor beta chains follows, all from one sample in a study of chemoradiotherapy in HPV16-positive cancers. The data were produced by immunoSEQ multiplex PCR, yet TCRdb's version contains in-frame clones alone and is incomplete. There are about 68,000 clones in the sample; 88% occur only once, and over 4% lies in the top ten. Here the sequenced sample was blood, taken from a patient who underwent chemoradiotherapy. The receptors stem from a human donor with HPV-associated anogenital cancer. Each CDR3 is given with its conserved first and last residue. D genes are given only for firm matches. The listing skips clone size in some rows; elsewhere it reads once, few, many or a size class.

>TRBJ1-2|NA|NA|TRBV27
CASGLSGAKGGYTF
TGTGCCAGCGGTTTGTCGGGGGCTAAAGGCGGCTACACCTTC
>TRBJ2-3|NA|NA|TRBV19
CASSQTDTQYF
TGTGCCAGTAGCCAAACAGATACGCAGTATTTT
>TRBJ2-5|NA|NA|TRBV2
CASSVMETQYF
TGTGCCAGCAGTGTAATGGAGACCCAGTACTTC
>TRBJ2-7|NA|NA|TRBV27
CASSLSRAHSYEQYF
TGTGCCAGCAGTTTAAGCAGGGCACACTCCTACGAGCAGTACTTC
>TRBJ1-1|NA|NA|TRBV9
CASNLNTEAFF
TGTGCCAGCAATCTAAACACTGAAGCTTTCTTT
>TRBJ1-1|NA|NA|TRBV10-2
CASGRPNAFF
TGCGCCAGCGGGAGACCCAACGCTTTCTTT
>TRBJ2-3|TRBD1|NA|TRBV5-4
CASRRRQGGTDTQYF
TGTGCCAGCAGACGTCGACAGGGTGGCACAGATACGCAGTATTTT
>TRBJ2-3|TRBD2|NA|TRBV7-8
CASSFVAGGRTDTQYF
TGTGCCAGCAGCTTTGTAGCGGGGGGGCGCACAGATACGCAGTATTTT
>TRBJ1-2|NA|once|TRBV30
CAWSGVLYYGYTF
TGTGCCTGGAGTGGGGTTCTATACTATGGCTACACCTTC
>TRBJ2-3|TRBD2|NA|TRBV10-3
CAISESKSIASGTLLDSTDTQYF
TGTGCCATCAGTGAGTCGAAGAGTATCGCTAGCGGGACCCTCCTGGATAGCACAGATACGCAGTATTTT
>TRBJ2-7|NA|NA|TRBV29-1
CSVPGGLGGEQYF
TGCAGCGTTCCCGGGGGTCTAGGGGGCGAGCAGTACTTC
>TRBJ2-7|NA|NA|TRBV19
CASSISWNSYEQYF
TGTGCCAGTAGTATTTCTTGGAACTCCTACGAGCAGTACTTC
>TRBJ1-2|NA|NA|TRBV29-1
CSVEDRGAGYGYTF
TGCAGCGTTGAAGACAGGGGAGCGGGCTATGGCTACACCTTC
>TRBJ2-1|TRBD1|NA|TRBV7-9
CASSSHRGGNEQFF
TGTGCCAGCAGCTCGCACAGGGGTGGCAATGAGCAGTTCTTC
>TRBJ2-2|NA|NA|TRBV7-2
CASSLDFATGELFF
TGTGCCAGCAGCTTAGACTTCGCCACCGGGGAGCTGTTTTTT
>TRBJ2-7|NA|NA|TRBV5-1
CASGEGQPGTYEQYF
TGCGCCAGCGGGGAGGGACAGCCGGGGACCTACGAGCAGTACTTC
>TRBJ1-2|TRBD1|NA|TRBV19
CASSPYAYRDRGNYGYTF
TGTGCCAGTAGTCCCTACGCATACCGGGACAGGGGAAACTATGGCTACACCTTC
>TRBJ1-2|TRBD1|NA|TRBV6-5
CASSYLTDRDGYTF
TGTGCCAGCAGTTACCTAACGGACAGGGATGGCTACACCTTC
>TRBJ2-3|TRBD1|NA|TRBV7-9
CASSPTGGRADTQYF
TGTGCCAGCAGTCCAACAGGGGGAAGAGCAGATACGCAGTATTTT
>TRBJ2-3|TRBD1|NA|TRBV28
CASRNLGQVQPSPTDTQYF
TGTGCCAGCAGGAACCTGGGACAGGTCCAACCAAGCCCCACAGATACGCAGTATTTT
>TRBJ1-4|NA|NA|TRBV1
CTSSQDARGQEEEGEKLFF
TGCACCAGCAGCCAAGACGCTAGAGGACAGGAGGAAGAAGGGGAAAAACTGTTTTTT
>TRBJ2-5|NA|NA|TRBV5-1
CASSLKETQYF
TGCGCCAGCAGCTTGAAGGAGACCCAGTACTTC
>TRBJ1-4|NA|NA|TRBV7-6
CASSPPWPSEEKLFF
TGTGCCAGCAGCCCACCTTGGCCCTCTGAGGAAAAACTGTTTTTT
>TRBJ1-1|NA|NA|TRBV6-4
CASRGGYNNTEAFF
TGTGCCAGCAGAGGGGGGTACAATAACACTGAAGCTTTCTTT
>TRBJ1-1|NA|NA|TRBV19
CASSIEGQHTEAFF
TGTGCCAGTAGTATAGAGGGACAACACACTGAAGCTTTCTTT
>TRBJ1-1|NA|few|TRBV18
CASSRDTNTEAFF
TGTGCCAGCTCACGAGATACGAACACTGAAGCTTTCTTT
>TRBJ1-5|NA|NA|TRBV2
CASSDPQPQHF
TGTGCCAGCAGTGACCCGCAGCCCCAGCATTTT
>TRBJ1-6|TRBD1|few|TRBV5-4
CASSLDPTGISSSPLHF
TGTGCCAGCAGCTTGGACCCGACAGGGATATCTAGTTCACCCCTCCACTTT
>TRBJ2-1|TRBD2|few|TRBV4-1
CASSQPLLAGVRNEQFF
TGCGCCAGCAGCCAACCGTTACTAGCGGGAGTGCGGAATGAGCAGTTCTTC
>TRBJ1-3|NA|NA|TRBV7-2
CASSSQTGAGNTIYF
TGTGCCAGCAGCTCCCAGACAGGAGCCGGAAACACCATATATTTT
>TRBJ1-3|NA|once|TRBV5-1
CASSLVPGDTIYF
TGCGCCAGCAGCTTGGTCCCGGGGGACACCATATATTTT
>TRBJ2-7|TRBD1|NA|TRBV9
CASSVTPGQGTYEQYF
TGTGCCAGCAGCGTAACCCCGGGACAGGGTACCTACGAGCAGTACTTC
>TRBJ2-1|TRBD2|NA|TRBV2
CASSELAGVSDEQFF
TGTGCCAGCAGCGAACTAGCGGGGGTTAGTGATGAGCAGTTCTTC
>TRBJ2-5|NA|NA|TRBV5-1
CASSLVTPGSFSKTQYF
TGCGCCAGCAGCTTGGTAACCCCAGGTTCCTTCTCAAAGACCCAGTACTTC
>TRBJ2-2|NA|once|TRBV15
CATRGGSFTGELFF
TGTGCCACCAGGGGTGGCAGCTTTACCGGGGAGCTGTTTTTT
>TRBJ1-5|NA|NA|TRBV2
CASSGPGADQPQHF
TGTGCCAGCAGCGGGCCGGGGGCAGATCAGCCCCAGCATTTT
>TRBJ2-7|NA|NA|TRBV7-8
CASSFSSEQGIGEQYF
TGTGCCAGCAGCTTCTCATCGGAACAGGGTATAGGCGAGCAGTACTTC
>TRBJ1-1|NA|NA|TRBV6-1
CASIVGNLADEAFF
TGTGCCAGCATCGTGGGGAACCTGGCGGATGAAGCTTTCTTT
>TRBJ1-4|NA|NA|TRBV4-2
CASSITSTNEKLFF
TGTGCCAGCAGCATCACCTCAACTAATGAAAAACTGTTTTTT
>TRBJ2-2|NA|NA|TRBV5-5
CASSTGLPTGELFF
TGTGCCAGCAGCACGGGACTCCCCACCGGGGAGCTGTTTTTT
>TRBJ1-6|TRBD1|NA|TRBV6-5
CASSYGTGMSSPLHF
TGTGCCAGCAGTTACGGGACAGGGATGAGTTCACCCCTCCACTTT
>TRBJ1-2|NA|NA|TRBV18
CASSPITGVGDYGYTF
TGTGCCAGCTCGCCTATCACAGGTGTTGGTGACTATGGCTACACCTTC
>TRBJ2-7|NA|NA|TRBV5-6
CASSPGLSPYEQYF
TGTGCCAGCAGCCCGGGACTTTCCCCCTACGAGCAGTACTTC
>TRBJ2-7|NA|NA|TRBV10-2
CASSEANYEQYF
TGCGCCAGCAGTGAGGCCAACTACGAGCAGTACTTC
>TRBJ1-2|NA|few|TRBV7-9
CASSLEQGIVNYGYTF
TGTGCCAGCAGCTTAGAACAGGGAATAGTTAACTATGGCTACACCTTC
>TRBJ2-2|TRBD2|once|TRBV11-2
CASSRGSGGYTGELFF
TGTGCCAGCAGCCGGGGGAGCGGGGGCTACACCGGGGAGCTGTTTTTT
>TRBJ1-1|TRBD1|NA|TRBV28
CASSLLTGGTEAFF
TGTGCCAGCAGTTTATTGACAGGGGGAACTGAAGCTTTCTTT
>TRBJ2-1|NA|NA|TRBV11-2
CASSPSTSTVNEQFF
TGTGCCAGCAGCCCATCTACCTCCACGGTTAATGAGCAGTTCTTC
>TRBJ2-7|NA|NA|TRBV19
CASSIYGYEQYF
TGTGCCAGTAGTATTTATGGTTACGAGCAGTACTTC
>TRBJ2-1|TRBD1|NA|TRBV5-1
CASSERDRRYNEQFF
TGCGCCAGCAGCGAACGGGACAGGAGATACAATGAGCAGTTCTTC
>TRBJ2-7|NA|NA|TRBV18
CASSPQAAYEQYF
TGTGCCAGCTCACCACAGGCAGCCTACGAGCAGTACTTC
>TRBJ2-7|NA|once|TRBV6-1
CASSATPSYEQYF
TGTGCCAGCAGTGCGACACCATCCTACGAGCAGTACTTC
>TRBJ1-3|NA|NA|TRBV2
CASSGEEATSGNTIYF
TGTGCCAGCAGTGGAGAGGAGGCCACCTCTGGAAACACCATATATTTT
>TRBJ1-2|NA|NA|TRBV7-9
CASSLGVGMAGGNGYTF
TGTGCCAGCAGCTTAGGGGTCGGTATGGCAGGCGGGAATGGCTACACCTTC
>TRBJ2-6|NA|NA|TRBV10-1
CASSESGSGANVLTF
TGCGCCAGCAGTGAGTCAGGATCTGGGGCCAACGTCCTGACTTTC